The source of this TCR beta chain is a study of T-cell memory formation after mild COVID-19. Unmatched junction bases numbered 7, after V lost 3 bases and J lost 4 bases. The CDR3 sequence is 15 residues long. The V gene's germline CDR1 is SGHRS and CDR2 YFSETQ. TCRdb independently ran MiXCR on the 5' RACE reads; one entry per CDR3 protein. The data contain 300,000 to 400,000 distinct CDR3 sequences, 13% to 15% of them singletons. Points from the study as a whole: For second-wave clones that peaked at day 37, SARS-CoV-2 specificity went unverified. Among clones contracting day 15 to 85, CD4/CD8 was balanced, whereas later expanders leaned CD4+. Pre-infection memory contained some responding clones, which suggested that cross-reactive memory had joined. Researchers report contracting CD4+ clones mostly in CM and EM, with CD8+ clones in EMRA.

This clonotype has only a few counts. Its antigen is unidentified. This clonotype was obtained from a man aged 18 to 35 who had mild COVID-19 (a few samples of this study predate the infection). Cell type and time point are not known. The chain links TRBV5-1 to TRBJ1-3, with 7 nucleotides matching TRBD1. Material: PBMCs or a T cell subset sorted from them (not recorded which). The CDR3 DNA is TGCGCCAGCAGCTGGACAGGTCCCCCGGGAAACACCATATATTTT. Protein product: CASSWTGPPGNTIYF.